This T cell receptor beta chain was recorded in a study of T-cell reconstitution after alpha-beta-depleted transplantation in children. The CDR3 is 17 amino acids. The germline V gene encodes CDR1 SGHTA and CDR2 FQGNSA. Between the trimmed V and J ends, which lost 0 bases and 1 base, there was a span of 13 bases. Preparation of the TCRbeta library used unique molecular identifiers. TCRdb re-analysed the PCR reads in MiXCR, keeping a single row per CDR3 protein. This sample yields more than 500,000 distinct CDR3 sequences, of which approximately 10% are seen a single time; less than 15% belongs to the top ten.

The V call is TRBV7-2, the J call TRBJ2-4, with D perhaps assigned TRBD1 or TRBD2 (5 bases each). This TCR derives from a female patient between 2 and 15 years old who had a stem cell transplant for aplastic anemia, so the T cells may come from the graft donor. The source material was PBMCs, mostly from graft donor cells, sampled 180 days after TCRalphabeta/CD19-depleted stem cell transplant. CDR3 nucleotide sequence: TGTGCCAGCAGCTTAGCGGTGTCAGAGGGGGCCAAAAACATTCAGTACTTC. Translating gives CASSLAVSEGAKNIQYF. Complete variable domain (other parts from reference TRBV7-2 and TRBJ2-4): GAGVSQSPSNKVTEKGKDVELRCDPISGHTALYWYRQSLGQGLEFLIYFQGNSAPDKSGLPSDRFSAERTGGSVSTLTIQRTQQEDSAVYLCASSLAVSEGAKNIQYFGAGTRLSVL.